One T cell receptor beta chain is described in this entry. The target antigen is unknown. This was the immunoSEQ v3 assay. The repertoire was sequenced with immunoSEQ multiplex PCR; TCRdb's copy has only in-frame clones and lacks some. Among about 32,000 clones listed, about 70% were seen once. The CDR3 extends over 15 amino acids. The V gene lost 6 bases and the J gene lost 4 bases, with 18 bases spanning the gap. The V gene's germline CDR1 is MNHEY and CDR2 SMNVEV (reference sequence). The time point is: pre-treatment sample, taken before nivolumab and TIL therapy. This sample is part of a study of TIL therapy for anti-PD-1-resistant metastatic lung cancer. Across the study: Half of patients were current or former smokers. Tumors carried a median 1.5 non-synonymous mutations per megabase. Study-wide points: Treatment-naive, never-smoker and oncogene-addicted patients were overrepresented in this highly selected cohort.

The chain has TRBV27 and TRBJ1-1, with D unclear. The source material was blood, sampled at baseline. The sequence came from a woman aged 25-85 years with non-small cell lung cancer. This CDR3 is CASRPHAGWGTEAFF. CDR3 nucleotides: TGTGCCAGCAGACCCCATGCCGGGTGGGGCACTGAAGCTTTCTTT.